This T cell receptor beta chain was profiled in a study of blood T cell repertoires in COVID-19. Authors' data handling: How many nucleated cells were present was estimated from reference gene primer amplification. The method was immunoSEQ multiplex PCR; TCRdb's version includes in-frame clones alone and lacks a portion of them. V and J calls plus clone size are reproduced from that table; the DNA served to infer D and trimming. The sample contains approximately 94,000 clones, approximately 80% of which appear only once. Trimming removed 0 bases from V and 2 bases from J; junction bases left unmatched: 5. The length of the CDR3 is 16 residues. Germline CDR1 reads SNHLY; CDR2 reads FYNNEI.

This chain links TRBV2 with TRBJ2-5; 8 nucleotides line up with TRBD2. This clonotype was obtained from a human donor in a cohort sampled during active COVID-19. Input material: peripheral blood. For the CDR3, the DNA is TGTGCCAGCAGTGAAGCTCCAGCGGGGGCTCAAGAGACCCAGTACTTC. It codes for CASSEAPAGAQETQYF.